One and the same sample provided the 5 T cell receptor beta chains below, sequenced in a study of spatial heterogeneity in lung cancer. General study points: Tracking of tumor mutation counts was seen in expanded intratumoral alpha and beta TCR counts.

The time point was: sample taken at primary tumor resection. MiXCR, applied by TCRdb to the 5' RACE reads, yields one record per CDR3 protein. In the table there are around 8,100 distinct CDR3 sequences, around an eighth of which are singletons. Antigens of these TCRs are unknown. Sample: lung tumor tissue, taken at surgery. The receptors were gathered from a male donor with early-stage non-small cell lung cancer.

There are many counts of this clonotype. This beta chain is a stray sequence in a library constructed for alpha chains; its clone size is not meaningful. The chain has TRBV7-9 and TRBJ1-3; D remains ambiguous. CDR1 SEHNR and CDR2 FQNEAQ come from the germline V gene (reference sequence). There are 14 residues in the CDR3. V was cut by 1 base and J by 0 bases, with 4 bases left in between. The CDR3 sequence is CASSLGISGNTIYF. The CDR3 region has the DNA TGTGCCAGCAGCTTAGGCATCTCTGGAAACACCATATATTTT.

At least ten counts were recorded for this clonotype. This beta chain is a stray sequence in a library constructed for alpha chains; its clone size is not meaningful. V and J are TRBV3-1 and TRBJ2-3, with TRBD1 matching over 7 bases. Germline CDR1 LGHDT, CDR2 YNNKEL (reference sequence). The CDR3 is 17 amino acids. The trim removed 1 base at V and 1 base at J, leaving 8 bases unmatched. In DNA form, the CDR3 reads TGTGCCAGCAGCCAAGCCGGGACAGAGTTAGGCACAGATACGCAGTATTTT. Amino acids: CASSQAGTELGTDTQYF.

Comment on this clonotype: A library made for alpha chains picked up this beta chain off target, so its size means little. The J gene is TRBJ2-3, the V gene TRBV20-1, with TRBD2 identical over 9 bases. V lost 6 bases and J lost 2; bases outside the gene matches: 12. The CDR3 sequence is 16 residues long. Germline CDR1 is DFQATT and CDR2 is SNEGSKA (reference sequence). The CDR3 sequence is CSAEHLSGRATDTQYF. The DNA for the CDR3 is TGCAGTGCCGAACACCTTAGCGGGAGAGCCACAGATACGCAGTATTTT.

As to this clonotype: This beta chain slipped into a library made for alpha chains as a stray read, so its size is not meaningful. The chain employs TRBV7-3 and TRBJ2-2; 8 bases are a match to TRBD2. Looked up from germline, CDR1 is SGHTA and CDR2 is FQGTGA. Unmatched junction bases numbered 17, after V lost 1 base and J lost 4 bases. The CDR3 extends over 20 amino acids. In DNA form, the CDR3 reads TGTGCCAGCAGCTTAAGACCCGGACTAGCAGCGGGGTATAGCACCGGGGAGCTGTTTTTT. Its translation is CASSLRPGLAAGYSTGELFF.

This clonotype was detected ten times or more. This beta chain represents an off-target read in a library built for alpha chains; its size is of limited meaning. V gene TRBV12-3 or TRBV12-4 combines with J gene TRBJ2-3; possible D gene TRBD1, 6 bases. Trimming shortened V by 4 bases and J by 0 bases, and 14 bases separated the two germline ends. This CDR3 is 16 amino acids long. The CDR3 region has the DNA TGTGCCAGCAGTTCGGGACACCTCAGGAGCACAGATACGCAGTATTTT. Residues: CASSSGHLRSTDTQYF.